The present TCR beta chain was sequenced within a study of cytomegalovirus exposure and HLA in healthy donors (dated by TCRdb to 2016 to 2017). Regarding the research as a whole: An earlier analysis of some 600 of the donors reported about 260 Gb of sequence data and around 120 million unique TCR beta sequences obtained from around 170 million T cells. An early release that covered about 640 HLA-typed donors contained approximately 300 gigabases of sequencing data and some 87 million unique TCR sequences. Of the 350 to 450 genotyped donors, 65% to 90% were placed in the genetic ancestry cluster associated with self-reported Caucasian donors. The study aimed to test whether cataloging public T cell receptors could reveal signatures of past pathogen exposure. Using immunosequencing, the study profiled T cell repertoires from around 670 subjects and related those repertoires to cytomegalovirus serostatus. Besides the first cohort of 550 to 750 subjects, a separate validation cohort made up of 120 different subjects was used. To predict cytomegalovirus infection status, the study combined high-throughput TCR immunosequencing, statistical association of individual TCRs with disease status, and machine learning. A later analysis re-examined previously published TCR beta repertoires from more than 600 donors and added high-resolution HLA genotyping to investigate patterns of TCR occurrence. Rather than drawing on any new phenotypic data, the later analysis identified candidate immune exposures from TCR beta sequences and the way those sequences occurred across donors. An earlier analysis of 587 of the donors used high-throughput TCR beta sequencing to judge whether each TCR beta V gene segment behaved as functional or pseudogenic. Donor age, sex, ethnicity and CMV serostatus were compiled together with the repertoire data. A later genetic analysis took genome-wide SNP genotypes for about three fifths of the roughly 700 donors and used that subset as a discovery cohort. Every discovery cohort repertoire had been produced on one sequencing platform. HLA typing included class I and class II loci at four-digit resolution. The number of donors typed differed by locus, with roughly 629-640 for A, B, C, DRB1 and DQB1, about 500 for DQA1, under 610 for DPA1, and over 400 for DPB1. Roughly 5 DR-DQ haplotypes were handled as single units for association and clustering, since linkage in the cohort was strong. On average, roughly 240,000 unique TCR beta nucleotide sequences were sequenced per donor among 398 genotyped donors of the cohort, with roughly 18% of those sequences being non-productive. Results and caveats for the whole study, not just this receptor: Strong co-occurrence of HLA alleles, especially DR and DQ, made assigning TCR associations to individual alleles difficult. A cluster of highly shared sequence variants was judged likely to represent a technical artifact of the sequencing pipeline. Because the 87-base-pair reads could not distinguish some IMGT-functional V segments, including TRBV6-2 and TRBV6-3, those segments were excluded. In a later genetic analysis, fewer N-insertions in productive TCRs were reported among donors in an Asian-associated ancestry cluster than the 666-donor mean. Broadly in line with IMGT annotations, most TCR beta V segments showed up in productive rearrangements about 87% or about 30% of the time in an earlier analysis of 587 of the donors. Around 16 rarely observed V segments, including chromosome 9 orphons, were excluded from the earlier analysis of just under 600 of the donors because counts were too low. V-gene and J-gene trimming of TCR beta chains was associated with a missense DCLRE1C variant in a later genetic analysis, and the association was replicated in an independent cohort. Because some donors lacked HLA typing at each locus, the association tests relied only on the typed subset. A further reported finding was that TCR beta sequences accurately predicted the HLA-A and HLA-B alleles for most subjects in the first cohort. According to a later analysis, most CMV-associated TCR beta chains appeared to be HLA-restricted, and the HLA associations seemed to be driven largely by CMV exposure. The only immune exposure information available for the cohort was CMV serostatus. Presence/absence analyses assumed roughly uniform sequencing depth across donors, an assumption that may not hold. A later analysis found that TCR association rates varied across HLA loci, with DRB1 alleles showing the most associated TCRs and HLA-C alleles the fewest. In a later analysis, HLA-associated TCR beta chains showed more clonal expansion and lower generation probabilities than non-associated chains that were equally common. While some public TCRs were present in many individuals, most TCR sequences turned up only very rarely across donors. Linkage disequilibrium might explain the correlated functional status among segregating V segments, but an unknown experimental factor could not be ruled out. In vitro tests confirmed that a few of the cytomegalovirus-associated TCR beta chains recognize cytomegalovirus antigens. According to a later analysis, parvovirus B19, influenza, CMV and Epstein-Barr virus appeared linked to several top co-occurrence clusters. In both the original and validation cohorts, the classifier was reported to diagnose cytomegalovirus status with high specificity and sensitivity. The authors suggested that the approach could potentially be generalized to other disease states and immunological phenotypes. The cohort was sequenced for TCR beta chains only, and without alpha or paired-chain data the features that could be detected were limited. The study gave a list of about 150 TCR beta chains associated with cytomegalovirus. At a false discovery rate of 0.05, a later analysis linked 16,951 TCR beta sequences to specific HLA alleles.

The method behind the library was the immunoSEQ multiplex PCR assay. A mixture of 60 forward primers for TCR Vbeta segments and 13 reverse primers for TCR Jbeta segments was used in the multiplex PCR. Amplification of the CDR3 region of rearranged TCR beta genes was performed with a multiplex PCR assay on genomic DNA. The Illumina HiSeq System was used to sequence the amplified TCR beta libraries as 87-base-pair reads. Per the original workflow: Across the roughly 700 repertoires, a later analysis counted some 80 million unique TCR beta chains, around 11 million of which were shared by at least two donors. Raw reads were error-corrected and collapsed into unique sequences with a nearest-neighbor algorithm that merged closely related sequences to remove PCR and sequencing errors. V, D and J gene segments were assigned by aligning CDR3 sequences to IMGT reference sequences. For a sequence to be retained, a match of at least six nucleotides to both a V gene segment and a J gene segment was required. Rearrangements were called productive when the CDR3 lacked stop codons and stayed in frame with V and J; all others were non-productive. Following IMGT convention, CDR3 was defined as the stretch from the second conserved V-encoded cysteine up to the conserved J-encoded phenylalanine. In an earlier analysis of around 570 of the donors, sequences lacking an unambiguous match to a single V gene segment were excluded. An earlier analysis of some 500 of the donors classified V segments as functional when productive rearrangements were above 56.7% and as segregating when the standard deviation between donors was above 5%. A statistical classification framework was developed to diagnose cytomegalovirus status using the catalog of TCR beta chain sequences. In a later analysis, TCR nucleotide sequences were compared against IMGT/GENE-DB human TR gene sequences so that V and J genes could be assigned. Using the TCRdist pipeline, a later analysis assigned CDR3 sequences along with most-parsimonious VDJ recombination scenarios. A later analysis defined each TCR beta chain by its CDR3 amino acid sequence plus V-gene family, and excluded reads lacking a unique V-gene family. A later analysis removed nearly 600 highly shared, low-generation-probability nucleotide sequences to deal with suspected cross-contamination and a sequencing artifact. A later analysis calculated a clonal expansion index for each public chain from normalized within-repertoire ranks of inferred template counts. In a later analysis, generation probabilities were computed using a VDJ recombination model fitted to out-of-frame rearrangements, and the results were checked against IGoR. In a later analysis, TCR-TCR, TCR-HLA and TCR-CMV co-occurrence was scored with hypergeometric tests, and a repertoire-size bias correction was applied to TCR pairs. A later analysis estimated false discovery rates by permuting HLA or CMV assignments 20 times. A later analysis grouped co-occurring TCRs with DBSCAN, adding TCRdist sequence similarity when clustering within HLA-allele-positive subsets. Repertoires with fewer than 30,000 or more than 120,000 public chains, plus five repertoires with anomalous nucleotide sharing, were excluded from co-occurrence clustering. This immuneACCESS table, as held by TCRdb, lists in-frame sequences with V and J called but not all clones. Of the missing ones, under half trace to an unresolved V gene in checked studies; the others have no known cause. V, J and clone size derive from that table, while D and trimming were established from the DNA sequence. Present in this sample are roughly 140,000 clones, 78% of which were seen just once. The biggest ten clones account for around 2.5% of the sample.

Looking up the germline V gene yields CDR1 SGHDN and CDR2 FVKESK. V loses 0 bases, J loses 0 bases, and the germline ends lie 11 bases apart. Counted from cysteine to phenylalanine, this CDR3 has 16 amino acids. Only CDR3 DNA is held: 48 bases, read in frame from base 1. Of note for this clone: Its antigen specificity is not known. The record has no base qualities; no much larger clone is one base away.

In total, around 600 healthy bone marrow donors made up the cohort. All cohort members were sampled while nominally healthy, although unrecorded immune exposures were likely present. The donor tested CMV seropositive, placing the donor among the 250 to 350 seropositive members of the cohort. Each donor provided a peripheral blood sample, and peripheral blood mononuclear cells were used for TCR beta sequencing. Genomic DNA was extracted from the blood cell samples with the Qiagen DNeasy Blood Extraction Kit. Sequenced sample: PBMCs. The receptor was isolated from a woman between 18 and 29 years old in good health and CMV-seropositive. Here the chain combines TRBV14 and TRBJ1-1, and the D gene may be TRBD1, 6 bases matching. Here is the DNA: TGTGCCAGCAGCCAAGATTGGGGGCAGTTGAACACTGAAGCTTTCTTT. Its coded protein is CASSQDWGQLNTEAFF.